Below, one T cell receptor beta chain is given with its context. The data were produced by immunoSEQ multiplex PCR, yet TCRdb's version contains in-frame clones alone and is incomplete. In the table there are around 160,000 clones, around 91% of which are singletons. The sample originates from a study of blood T cell repertoires in COVID-19. This clonotype was sampled from a man aged 18 to 29 with COVID-19, enrolled during active disease. Sequenced: peripheral blood.

The CDR3 nucleotides are TGTGCCTGGAGTGAGCAGGGCAGGTCGAACACTGAAGCTTTCTTT. This encodes CAWSEQGRSNTEAFF. This chain joins TRBV30 and TRBJ1-1, with D possibly being TRBD1 (5 bases). CDR1 GTSNPN and CDR2 SVGIG come from the germline V gene (reference sequence). The V end lost 1 base, the J end lost 1 base, and 13 bases lay between the germline ends. The CDR3 is 15 residues long.